Listed below are T cell receptor beta chains from one sample, sequenced in a study of cytomegalovirus exposure and HLA in healthy donors. Clones were read by immunoSEQ multiplex PCR, and TCRdb kept only the in-frame ones, dropping some. The sample includes 100,000 to 150,000 clones, roughly 90% of them seen just once. The sequencing sample was made of PBMCs. The receptors stem from a woman between 18 and 30 years old in good health and CMV-seronegative. Both conserved end residues are part of each CDR3. A D gene is named only where the DNA matches it firmly. Clone size, where shown, is once, few, many, or a class for clones that have expanded.

CDR3aa	CDR3nt	j_gene	abundance	d_gene	len	v_gene
CASSSTPWPSGYEQYF	TGTGCCAGCAGCTCCACCCCCTGGCCTAGCGGATACGAGCAGTACTTC	TRBJ2-7	NA	TRBD2	16	TRBV11-3
CASSHKGETGPQHF	TGTGCCAGCAGTCACAAGGGCGAAACAGGGCCCCAGCATTTT	TRBJ1-5	NA	NA	14	TRBV6-1
CASSSTGNYGYTF	TGTGCCAGCAGCTCAACAGGCAACTATGGCTACACCTTC	TRBJ1-2	NA	NA	13	TRBV5-4
CASSILRQGVNTIYF	TGTGCCAGTAGTATTCTTCGACAGGGGGTAAACACCATATATTTT	TRBJ1-3	NA	TRBD1	15	TRBV19
CASSEPLTSINTDTQYF	TGTGCCAGCAGTGAACCGCTAACTAGCATAAACACAGATACGCAGTATTTT	TRBJ2-3	NA	NA	17	TRBV2
CASSIGGFGEAFF	TGTGCCAGTAGTATAGGAGGGTTTGGGGAAGCTTTCTTT	TRBJ1-1	NA	NA	13	TRBV19
CASSANYEQCF	TGTGCCAGCAGTGCCAACTACGAGCAGTGCTTC	TRBJ2-7	NA	NA	11	TRBV25-1
CASRVRGDYGYTF	TGTGCCAGCAGGGTCAGGGGTGATTATGGCTACACCTTC	TRBJ1-2	NA	NA	13	TRBV28
CASSKGQSPQHF	TGTGCCAGCAGCAAAGGACAGTCGCCCCAGCATTTT	TRBJ1-5	NA	NA	12	TRBV7-9
CASSLGWSYQETQYF	TGTGCCAGCAGCTTAGGGTGGAGTTACCAAGAGACCCAGTACTTC	TRBJ2-5	NA	NA	15	TRBV7-9
CASSQVGTSGYEQYF	TGCGCCAGCAGCCAAGTCGGGACTAGCGGCTACGAGCAGTACTTC	TRBJ2-7	NA	TRBD2	15	TRBV4-1
CASSPHTNQPQHF	TGTGCCAGCAGTCCACACACTAACCAGCCCCAGCATTTT	TRBJ1-5	NA	NA	13	TRBV27
CASSRQVGREYNEQYF	TGTGCCAGCAGCCGACAAGTTGGGCGGGAGTACAACGAGCAGTACTTC	TRBJ2-7	NA	TRBD2	16	TRBV6-6
CSVEGWGREGHEQYF	TGCAGCGTTGAAGGCTGGGGACGGGAGGGCCACGAGCAGTACTTC	TRBJ2-7	once	TRBD2	15	TRBV29-1
CASTRPGDQETQYF	TGTGCCAGCACCCGCCCAGGGGACCAAGAGACCCAGTACTTC	TRBJ2-5	NA	NA	14	TRBV2
CASSPLTSVLEAQHF	TGTGCCAGCTCACCACTAACTAGTGTCCTGGAAGCCCAGCATTTT	TRBJ1-5	NA	NA	15	TRBV18
CASSRYRGGTQYF	TGTGCCAGCAGCAGATACAGGGGCGGCACGCAGTATTTT	TRBJ2-3	NA	NA	13	TRBV21-1
CASSFNYGYTF	TGTGCCAGCAGTTTTAATTATGGCTACACCTTC	TRBJ1-2	NA	NA	11	TRBV28
CASSYRAGLTKNIQYF	TGTGCCAGCAGTTATAGGGCAGGGCTAACCAAAAACATTCAGTACTTC	TRBJ2-4	once	NA	16	TRBV6-6
CASSQGGLALEQYF	TGTGCCAGCAGCCAAGGGGGACTAGCTCTCGAGCAGTACTTC	TRBJ2-7	NA	TRBD2	14	TRBV5-6
CASSLAGRETQYF	TGTGCCAGCAGCTTGGCAGGGAGGGAGACCCAGTACTTC	TRBJ2-5	once	NA	13	TRBV5-5
CASSSGGRYEQYF	TGTGCCAGCAGCTCAGGAGGCCGATACGAGCAGTACTTC	TRBJ2-7	NA	NA	13	TRBV5-4